The sequence of this T cell receptor beta chain was determined in a study of T-cell memory formation after mild COVID-19. Study in general: For the most part, TCR clusters were specific to one donor.

In TCRdb, the 5' RACE reads were re-called with MiXCR into one record per CDR3 protein. The sample carries a few hundred thousand distinct CDR3 sequences, about a sixth recorded once. V lost 4 bases and J 1 base, leaving 13 bases between the germline ends. This CDR3 is 15 amino acids long. Per the germline V gene, CDR1 is SNHLY and CDR2 is FYNNEI. Study-wide findings and caveats: Memory from before infection featured some responding clones, which suggests cross-reactive memory joined. Contracting CD4+ clones sat mainly in CM and EM; CD8+ in EMRA. Clones shrinking from day 15 to 85 showed even CD4/CD8 mixes; later expanders tilted CD4+.

On this clonotype itself: The target antigen is unknown.

This receptor was identified in a man aged 18 to 35 who had mild COVID-19 (a few samples of this study predate the infection). Cell type and time point are not known. The specimen was PBMCs or a T cell subset sorted from them (not recorded which). This chain joins TRBV2 and TRBJ2-5; tentatively, D is TRBD2 (6 bases). The CDR3 is CASSGPGVRQETQYF. The CDR3 DNA reads as TGTGCCAGCAGTGGGCCGGGGGTCCGCCAAGAGACCCAGTACTTC. Full variable domain (missing parts from reference TRBV2 and TRBJ2-5): EPEVTQTPSHQVTQMGQEVILRCVPISNHLYFYWYRQILGQKVEFLVSFYNNEISEKSEIFDDQFSVERPDGSNFTLKIRSTKLEDSAMYFCASSGPGVRQETQYFGPGTRLLVL.